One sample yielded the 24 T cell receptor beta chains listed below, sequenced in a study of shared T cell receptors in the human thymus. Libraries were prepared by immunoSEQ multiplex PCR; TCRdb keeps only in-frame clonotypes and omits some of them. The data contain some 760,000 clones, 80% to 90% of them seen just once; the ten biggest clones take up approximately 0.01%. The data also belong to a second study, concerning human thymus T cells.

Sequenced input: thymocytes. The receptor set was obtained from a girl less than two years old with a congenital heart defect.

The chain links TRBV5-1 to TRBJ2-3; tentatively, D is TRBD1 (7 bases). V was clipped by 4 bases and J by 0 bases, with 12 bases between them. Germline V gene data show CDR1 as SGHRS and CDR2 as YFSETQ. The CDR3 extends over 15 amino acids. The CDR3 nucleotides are TGCGCCAGCAGCCCGGGGGACAGAAGCACAGATACGCAGTATTTT. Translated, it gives CASSPGDRSTDTQYF.

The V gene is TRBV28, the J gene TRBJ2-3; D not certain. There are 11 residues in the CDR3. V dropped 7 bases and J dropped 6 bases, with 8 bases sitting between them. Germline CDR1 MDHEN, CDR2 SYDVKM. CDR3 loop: CASTSRDTQYF. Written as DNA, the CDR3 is TGTGCCAGCACCTCTCGGGATACGCAGTATTTT.

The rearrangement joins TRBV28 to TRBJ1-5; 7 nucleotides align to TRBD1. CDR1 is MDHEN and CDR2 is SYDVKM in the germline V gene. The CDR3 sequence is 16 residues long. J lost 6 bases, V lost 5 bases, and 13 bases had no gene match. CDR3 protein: CASSHRGGLLGQPQHF. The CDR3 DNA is TGTGCCAGCAGTCACAGGGGTGGGCTGTTAGGTCAGCCCCAGCATTTT.

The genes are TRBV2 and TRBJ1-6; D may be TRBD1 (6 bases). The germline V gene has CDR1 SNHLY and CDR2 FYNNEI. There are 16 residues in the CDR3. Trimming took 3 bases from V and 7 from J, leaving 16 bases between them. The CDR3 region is CASSDNGQKANSPLHF. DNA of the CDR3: TGTGCCAGCAGTGATAACGGACAGAAAGCGAATTCACCCCTCCACTTT.

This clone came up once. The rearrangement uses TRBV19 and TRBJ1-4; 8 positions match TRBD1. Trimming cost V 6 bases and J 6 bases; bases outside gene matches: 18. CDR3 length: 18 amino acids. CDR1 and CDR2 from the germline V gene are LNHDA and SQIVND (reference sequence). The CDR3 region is CASSARTGFSLDDEKLFF. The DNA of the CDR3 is TGTGCCAGTAGCGCCCGGACAGGGTTCTCACTCGACGATGAAAAACTGTTTTTT.

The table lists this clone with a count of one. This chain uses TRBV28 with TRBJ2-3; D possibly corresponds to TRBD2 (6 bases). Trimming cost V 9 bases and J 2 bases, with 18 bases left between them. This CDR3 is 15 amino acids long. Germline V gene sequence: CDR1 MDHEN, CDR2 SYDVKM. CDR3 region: CASQMDYTYTDTQYF. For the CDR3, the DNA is TGTGCCAGTCAAATGGACTATACGTACACAGATACGCAGTATTTT. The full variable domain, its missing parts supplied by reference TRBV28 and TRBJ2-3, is DVKVTQSSRYLVKRTGEKVFLECVQDMDHENMFWYRQDPGLGLRLIYFSYDVKMKEKGDIPEGYSVSREKKERFSLILESASTNQTSMYLCASQMDYTYTDTQYFGPGTRLTVL.

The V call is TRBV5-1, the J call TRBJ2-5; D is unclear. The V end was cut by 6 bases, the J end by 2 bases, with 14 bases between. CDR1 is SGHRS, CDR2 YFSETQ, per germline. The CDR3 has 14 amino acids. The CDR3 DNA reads TGCGCCAGCACCTCGACCTCGCGGCAAGAGACCCAGTACTTC. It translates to CASTSTSRQETQYF.

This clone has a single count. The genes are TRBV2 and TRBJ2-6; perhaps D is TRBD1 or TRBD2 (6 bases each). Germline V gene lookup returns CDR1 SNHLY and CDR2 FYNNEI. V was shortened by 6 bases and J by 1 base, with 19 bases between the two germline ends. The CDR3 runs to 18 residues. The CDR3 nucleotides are TGTGCCAGCAGGGAACAGGGACTTCGCAATTCTGGGGCCAACGTCCTGACTTTC. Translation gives CASREQGLRNSGANVLTF.

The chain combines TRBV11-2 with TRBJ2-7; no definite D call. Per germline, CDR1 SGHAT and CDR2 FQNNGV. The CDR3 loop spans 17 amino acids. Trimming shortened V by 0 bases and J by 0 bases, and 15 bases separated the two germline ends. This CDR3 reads CASSLEESTPSSYEQYF. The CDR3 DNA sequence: TGTGCCAGCAGCTTAGAGGAATCGACACCAAGCTCCTACGAGCAGTACTTC.

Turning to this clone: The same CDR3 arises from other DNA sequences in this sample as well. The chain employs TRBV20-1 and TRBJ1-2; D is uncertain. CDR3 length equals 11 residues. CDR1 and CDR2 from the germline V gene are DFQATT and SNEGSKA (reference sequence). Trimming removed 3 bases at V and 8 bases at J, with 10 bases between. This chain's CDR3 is CSASRGYGYTF. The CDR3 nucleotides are TGCAGTGCTAGTAGAGGGTACGGCTACACCTTC.

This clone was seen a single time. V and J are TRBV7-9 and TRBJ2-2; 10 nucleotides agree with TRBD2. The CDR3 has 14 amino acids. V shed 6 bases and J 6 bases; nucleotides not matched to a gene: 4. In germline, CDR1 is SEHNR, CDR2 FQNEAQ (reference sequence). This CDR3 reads CASRNSGGPGELFF. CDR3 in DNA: TGTGCCAGCAGAAATAGCGGGGGGCCCGGGGAGCTGTTTTTT.

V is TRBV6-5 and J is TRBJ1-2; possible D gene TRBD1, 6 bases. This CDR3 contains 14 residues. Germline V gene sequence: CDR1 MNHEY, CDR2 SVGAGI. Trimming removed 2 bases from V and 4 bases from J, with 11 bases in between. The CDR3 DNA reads TGTGCCAGCAGTTACGTGAGAGGGGGCTATGGCTACACCTTC. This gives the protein CASSYVRGGYGYTF.

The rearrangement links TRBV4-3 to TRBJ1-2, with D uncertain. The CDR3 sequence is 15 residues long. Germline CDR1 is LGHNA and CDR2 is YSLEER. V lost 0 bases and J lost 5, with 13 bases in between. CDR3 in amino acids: CASSQEALRIYGYTF. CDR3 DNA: TGCGCCAGCAGCCAAGAAGCCCTCAGGATTTATGGCTACACCTTC.

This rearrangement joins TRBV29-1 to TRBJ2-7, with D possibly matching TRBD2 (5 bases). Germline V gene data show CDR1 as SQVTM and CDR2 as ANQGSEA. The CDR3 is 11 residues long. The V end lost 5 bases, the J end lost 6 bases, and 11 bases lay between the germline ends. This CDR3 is CSVKRDFEQYF. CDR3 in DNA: TGCAGCGTTAAACGGGATTTCGAGCAGTACTTC.

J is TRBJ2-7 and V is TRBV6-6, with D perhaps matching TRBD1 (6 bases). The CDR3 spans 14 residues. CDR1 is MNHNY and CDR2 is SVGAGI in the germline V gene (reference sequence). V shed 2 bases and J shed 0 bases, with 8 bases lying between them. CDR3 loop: CASSYMGHSYEQYF. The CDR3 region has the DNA TGTGCCAGCAGTTACATGGGACACTCCTACGAGCAGTACTTC.

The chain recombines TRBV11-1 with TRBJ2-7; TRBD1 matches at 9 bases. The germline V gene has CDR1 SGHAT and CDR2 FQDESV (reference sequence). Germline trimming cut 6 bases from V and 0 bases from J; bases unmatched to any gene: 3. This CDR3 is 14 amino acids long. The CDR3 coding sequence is TGTGCCAGCAGGGGGACAGGGAGCTCCTACGAGCAGTACTTC. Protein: CASRGTGSSYEQYF.

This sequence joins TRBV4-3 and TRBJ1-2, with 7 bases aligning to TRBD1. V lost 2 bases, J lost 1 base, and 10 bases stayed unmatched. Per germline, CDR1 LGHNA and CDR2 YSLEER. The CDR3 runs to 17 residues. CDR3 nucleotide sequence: TGCGCCAGCAGCCAACGGGGGCTGACAGGGTTTAACTATGGCTACACCTTC. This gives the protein CASSQRGLTGFNYGYTF.

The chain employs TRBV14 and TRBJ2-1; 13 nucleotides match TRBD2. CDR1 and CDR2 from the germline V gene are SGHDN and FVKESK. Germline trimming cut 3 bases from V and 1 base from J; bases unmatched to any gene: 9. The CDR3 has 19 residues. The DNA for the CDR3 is TGTGCCAGCAGCCAGCTGGGACTAGCGGGGTGGTCGTCCTACAATGAGCAGTTCTTC. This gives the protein CASSQLGLAGWSSYNEQFF.

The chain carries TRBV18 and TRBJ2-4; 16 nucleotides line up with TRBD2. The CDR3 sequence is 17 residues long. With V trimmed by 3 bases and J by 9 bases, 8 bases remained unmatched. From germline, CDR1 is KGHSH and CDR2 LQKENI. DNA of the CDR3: TGTGCCAGCTCACCCACCGGGACTAGCGGGGGGGCAGGCATTCAGTACTTC. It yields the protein CASSPTGTSGGAGIQYF.

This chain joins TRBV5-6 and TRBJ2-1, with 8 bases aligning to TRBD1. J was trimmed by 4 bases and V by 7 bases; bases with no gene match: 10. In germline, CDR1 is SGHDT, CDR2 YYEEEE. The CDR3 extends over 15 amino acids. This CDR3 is CASHKEGQEYNEQFF. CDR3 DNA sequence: TGTGCCAGCCACAAGGAGGGACAGGAGTACAATGAGCAGTTCTTC.

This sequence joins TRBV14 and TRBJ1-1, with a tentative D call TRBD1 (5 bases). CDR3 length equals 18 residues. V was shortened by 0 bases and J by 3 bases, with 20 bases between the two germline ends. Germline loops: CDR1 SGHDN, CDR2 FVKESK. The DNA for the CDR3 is TGTGCCAGCAGCCAAGAACTTCTGTTTACGGGGGTTGACACTGAAGCTTTCTTT. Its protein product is CASSQELLFTGVDTEAFF.

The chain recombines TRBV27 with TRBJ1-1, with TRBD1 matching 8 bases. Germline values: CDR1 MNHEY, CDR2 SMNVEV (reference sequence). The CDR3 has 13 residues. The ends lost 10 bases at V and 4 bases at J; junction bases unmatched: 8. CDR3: CATLRGPGTEAFF. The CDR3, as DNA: TGTGCCACCCTCAGGGGGCCTGGCACTGAAGCTTTCTTT.

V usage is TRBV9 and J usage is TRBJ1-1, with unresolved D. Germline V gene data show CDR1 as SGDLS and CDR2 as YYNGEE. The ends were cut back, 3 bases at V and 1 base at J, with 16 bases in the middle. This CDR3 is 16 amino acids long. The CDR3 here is CASSGLHDGPNTEAFF. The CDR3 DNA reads TGTGCCAGCAGCGGACTCCACGACGGTCCGAACACTGAAGCTTTCTTT. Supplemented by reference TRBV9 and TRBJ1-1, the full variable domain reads DSGVTQTPKHLITATGQRVTLRCSPRSGDLSVYWYQQSLDQGLQFLIQYYNGEERAKGNILERFSAQQFPDLHSELNLSSLELGDSALYFCASSGLHDGPNTEAFFGQGTRLTVV.

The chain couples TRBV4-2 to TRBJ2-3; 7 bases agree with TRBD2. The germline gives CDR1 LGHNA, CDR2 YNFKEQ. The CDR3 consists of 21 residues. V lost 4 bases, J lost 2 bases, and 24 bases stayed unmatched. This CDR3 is CASSPWGGAGPTGSLTDTQYF. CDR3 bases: TGTGCCAGCAGCCCATGGGGGGGTGCGGGCCCCACTGGTTCCCTCACAGATACGCAGTATTTT.